These 22 T cell receptor beta chains originate from one sample sequenced in a study of glioma-infiltrating T cells. Using RNA template, CDR3s of TCR alpha and beta were amplified with iRepertoire arm-PCR. TCRdb fed the multiplex PCR reads into MiXCR, producing one record per CDR3 protein. The table lists about 10,000 distinct CDR3 sequences, approximately 58% of them singletons. Sequenced material: glioma tissue, nonneoplastic brain tissue, or PBMCs (not recorded which). These receptors were obtained from a human donor with low-grade glioma or glioblastoma, undergoing nonglioma brain surgery, or in good health (not recorded which).

The sample holds many counts of this clonotype. This chain uses TRBV12-3 or TRBV12-4 with TRBJ2-2, with TRBD1 matching 7 bases. Trimming at V came to 6 bases and at J to 4 bases, leaving 8 bases not matched to a gene. The CDR3 runs to 15 residues. As DNA, the CDR3 is TGTGCCAGCAGGCCGGTAGGACAGGTCACCGGGGAGCTGTTTTTT. This gives the protein CASRPVGQVTGELFF.

V gene TRBV15 combines with J gene TRBJ1-6; D gene unclear. The CDR3 contains 17 residues. Germline V gives CDR1 LNHNV, CDR2 YYDKDF (reference sequence). DNA for the CDR3: TGTGCAGCCAGGAGATCGGACGGACCTCGGTATAATTCACCCCTCCACTTT. It yields the protein CAARRSDGPRYNSPLHF.

As concerns this clonotype: The junction departs from germline at one end; a sequencing error may be responsible. This chain connects TRBV12-3 or TRBV12-4 to TRBJ2-5, with a possible D match to TRBD2 (6 bases). There are 18 residues in the CDR3. CDR3: CSIILFTIGSFSQETHYF. The DNA of the CDR3 is TGTTCCATCATTTTATTTACTATCGGGAGTTTCTCTCAAGAGACCCATTACTTC.

This clonotype is medium-sized (0.01 to 0.1%) by share. The rearrangement links TRBV28 to TRBJ1-2, with 7 positions matching TRBD1. Germline CDR1 is MDHEN and CDR2 is SYDVKM. The V segment lost 6 bases and the J segment 1 base; nucleotides outside the gene matches: 8. The CDR3 is 15 amino acids. CDR3 protein: CASSPTGPNNYGYTF. CDR3 DNA: TGTGCCAGCAGCCCGACAGGGCCAAATAACTATGGCTACACCTTC.

This clonotype is labeled medium-sized (0.01 to 0.1%). The genes are TRBV28 and TRBJ1-1; no definite D call. Germline V CDR1 and CDR2: MDHEN, SYDVKM. The CDR3 length is 16 residues. The V gene lost 4 bases and the J gene lost 0 bases, with 15 bases spanning the gap. The CDR3, as DNA: TGTGCCAGCAGTTCGACGGCTCGTTTGATGAACACTGAAGCTTTCTTT. Encoded protein: CASSSTARLMNTEAFF.

The table lists this clonotype with many counts. One base away lies a much larger clone, so this may be a sequencing read error. CDR3 nucleotide sequence: TGTGCCCGCAGCGAAAAGGGGACTGGAAACACCATATATTTT. Its protein product is CARSEKGTGNTIYF. This rearrangement joins TRBV7-6 to TRBJ1-3, with a possible D match to TRBD1 (5 bases). The CDR3 spans 14 residues. Germline V gives CDR1 SGHVS, CDR2 FNYEAQ.

Details on this clonotype: One junction end does not reproduce the germline sequence, and a read error may be involved. The gene calls are TRBV19 and TRBJ2-1; no reliable D call. The CDR3 has 15 amino acids. The V gene's germline CDR1 is LNHDA and CDR2 SQIVND (reference sequence). The CDR3, as DNA: TGTGCCAGTAGTATAAGGGCATCCTCCTACAATGAGCGGTTCTTC. Translating gives CASSIRASSYNERFF.

Ten or more counts support this clonotype. CDR3 in DNA: TGTGCCAGCATGGTGAATGCGGGAGGGTTGGAGACCCAGTACTTC. Protein: CASMVNAGGLETQYF. V and J are TRBV2 and TRBJ2-5; TRBD2 agrees at 9 bases. Germline lookup yields CDR1 SNHLY and CDR2 FYNNEI. The CDR3 sequence is 15 residues long. The V segment lost 7 bases and the J segment 5 bases; nucleotides outside the gene matches: 11.

In the case of this clonotype: This CDR3 is missing its conserved last phenylalanine or tryptophan, likely due to a read error. It is unclear where the CDR3 begins or ends on the DNA, so no DNA is shown, and the CDR3 is as TCRdb lists it. V and J are TRBV20-1 and TRBJ2-1. Germline V gene sequence: CDR1 DFQATT, CDR2 SNEGSKA (reference sequence). The CDR3 numbers 13 amino acids, ends counted. CDR3 residues: CSARDRSYNEKFL.

This clonotype was detected ten times or more. The chain couples TRBV2 to TRBJ2-3; 8 bases are shared with TRBD2. Trimming cost V 6 bases and J 4 bases; bases outside gene matches: 9. This CDR3 region has 15 residues. Germline loops: CDR1 SNHLY, CDR2 FYNNEI. Here the CDR3 DNA reads TGTGCCAGCAGGTCTCAGCGAGCGGGAGCAGATACGCAGTATTTT. Protein sequence: CASRSQRAGADTQYF.

This chain uses TRBV6-1 with TRBJ2-1, with a possible D match to TRBD1 (5 bases). Germline assignment: CDR1 MNHNS and CDR2 SASEGT. Trimming shortened V by 7 bases and J by 6 bases, and 16 bases separated the two germline ends. The CDR3 length is 14 residues. The CDR3 spells CASIPRQQCNEQFF. CDR3 nucleotide sequence: TGTGCCAGCATTCCAAGACAGCAATGCAATGAGCAGTTCTTC.

Ten or more counts support this clonotype. Mismatch with germline at one junction end may stem from a read error. The chain links TRBV7-7 to TRBJ2-5; 9 bases match TRBD2. Germline CDR1 SSHAT, CDR2 FNYEAQ (reference sequence). This CDR3 region has 23 residues. The CDR3 sequence: CASSPPHYIHLYIGTSPFGTQYF. In nucleotides, the CDR3 is TGTGCTAGCAGCCCACCCCACTACATTCATTTGTACATCGGGACTAGCCCCTTCGGGACCCAGTACTTC.

The chain is built from TRBV4-2 and TRBJ1-6; no definite D call. The CDR3 loop spans 14 amino acids. In germline, CDR1 is LGHNA, CDR2 YNFKEQ. Trimming stripped 4 bases from V and 8 bases from J, with 12 bases between. CDR3 in DNA: TGTGCCAGCAGCCGAGCCGGCAGCTATTCACCCCTCCACTTT. Translation: CASSRAGSYSPLHF.

This clonotype was picked up many times. This chain uses TRBV12-3 or TRBV12-4 with TRBJ2-7, with 13 bases fitting TRBD2. The CDR3 runs 18 residues. V shed 1 base, J shed 1 base, and the junction held 7 bases outside the gene matches. In DNA, the CDR3 is TGTGCCAGCAGTTTAGAGGGAGGACTAGCGGGAGCGTCCTACGAGCAGTACTTC. Protein: CASSLEGGLAGASYEQYF.

This clonotype counts as large. V usage is TRBV4-1 and J usage is TRBJ1-5; a possible D gene is TRBD1 (6 bases). Germline lookup yields CDR1 MGHRA and CDR2 YSYEKL. The CDR3 runs 15 residues. Trimming removed 0 bases at V and 7 bases at J, with 13 bases between. The CDR3 loop reads CASSQDRGLEQPQHF. The DNA for the CDR3 is TGCGCCAGCAGCCAAGACAGGGGCCTGGAACAGCCCCAGCATTTT.

V gene TRBV6-5 combines with J gene TRBJ2-6; possibly TRBD2 for D (6 bases). Deletions cut 1 base from V and 9 bases from J, with 22 bases between. Germline V CDR1 and CDR2: MNHEY, SVGAGI. The CDR3 runs to 18 residues. CDR3 protein: CASSYWGGLFSRFNVLTF. CDR3 in DNA: TGTGCCAGCAGTTACTGGGGAGGTTTATTTTCTCGGTTCAACGTCCTGACTTTC.

Concerning this clonotype: Compared with germline, one end of the junction differs, possibly owing to a read error. CDR3: CSARDIGRVYNKQFF. CDR3 nucleotides: TGCAGTGCTAGAGATATCGGGAGGGTCTACAATAAGCAATTCTTC. V usage is TRBV20-1 and J usage is TRBJ2-1, with 8 bases matching TRBD2. The CDR3 contains 15 residues. Germline V CDR1 and CDR2: DFQATT, SNEGSKA (reference sequence).

This rearrangement joins TRBV5-1 to TRBJ2-7, with 9 bases matching TRBD1. Germline V gene sequence: CDR1 SGHRS, CDR2 YFSETQ. V was clipped by 7 bases and J by 6 bases; unmatched bases: 11. This CDR3 has 14 residues. CDR3 protein: CASGRPGQGREQYF. The CDR3 DNA is TGCGCCAGCGGACGACCGGGACAGGGCCGCGAGCAGTACTTC.

The V call is TRBV27, the J call TRBJ2-5; 10 nucleotides line up with TRBD2. The CDR3 contains 16 residues. Germline CDR1 reads MNHEY; CDR2 reads SMNVEV (reference sequence). The trim removed 1 base at V and 4 bases at J, leaving 6 bases unmatched. The CDR3 coding sequence is TGTGCCAGCAGTTTATTTCCTAGCGGGAGTACAGAGACCCAGTACTTC. It codes for CASSLFPSGSTETQYF.

Regarding this clonotype: One end of the junction does not line up with germline, which may come from a read error. The chain uses TRBV29-1 and TRBJ2-7; D is undetermined. CDR1 SQVTM and CDR2 ANQGSEA come from the germline V gene. The CDR3 totals 14 residues. Written as DNA, the CDR3 is TGCAGCGTCGAAGATGAAGCGCCCACCTACGACCAGTACTTC. Its protein product is CSVEDEAPTYDQYF.

This clonotype appeared many times. The rearrangement uses TRBV7-8 and TRBJ2-7, with D perhaps matching TRBD1 (5 bases). The V end lost 5 bases, the J end lost 2 bases, and 10 bases lay between the germline ends. CDR3 size: 13 residues. Germline CDR1 and CDR2: SGHVS and FQNEAQ. The CDR3 spells CASSAQGTYEQYF. CDR3 in DNA: TGTGCCAGCAGCGCTCAGGGAACCTACGAGCAGTACTTC.

Notes on this clonotype: One base away lies a much larger clone, so this may be a sequencing read error. Here the CDR3 omits its conserved ending phenylalanine or tryptophan, so a read error is the likely source. CDR3 residues: CSVVGTGTWEGYTL. The CDR3 DNA follows: TGCAGCGTGGTTGGGACAGGGACTTGGGAGGGCTACACCCTC. This chain links TRBV29-1 with TRBJ1-2, with 9 positions matching TRBD1. CDR1 and CDR2 (germline): SQVTM, ANQGSEA. The CDR3 contains 14 residues. The V gene end was trimmed by 6 bases and the J gene end by 8 bases; junction bases not matched to a gene: 13.